One T cell receptor (beta chain) is described in this entry. The data stem from a study of response to subunit inactivated influenza vaccine. A single record per CDR3 protein comes from TCRdb applying MiXCR to the RT-PCR reads. The table has 500,000 to 700,000 distinct CDR3 sequences, around a quarter seen once. Between the trimmed V and J ends, which lost 1 base and 10 bases, there was a span of 16 bases. In germline, CDR1 is LNHNV, CDR2 YYDKDF (reference sequence). CDR3 length: 14 amino acids. The data also belong to a second study, concerning T cells expressing NK-cell markers. This second study notes: Making the TCR beta cDNA relied on 5'RACE template switching with UMIs. Seven HCMV-seropositive donors and one seronegative donor made up the eight sequenced donors. HCMV specificity of expanded NKG2C+ T cell clones remained unclear.

The origin of this receptor is a man in his forties or fifties who received an inactivated influenza vaccine. The genes are TRBV15 and TRBJ2-5, with D possibly being TRBD2 (6 bases). Specimen: CD4+ T cells sorted from PBMCs, collected about 11 days after vaccination. The CDR3 DNA follows: TGTGCCACCAGCAGAGCTGACGGGAGAGGGAGCCAGTACTTC. It is translated as CATSRADGRGSQYF.